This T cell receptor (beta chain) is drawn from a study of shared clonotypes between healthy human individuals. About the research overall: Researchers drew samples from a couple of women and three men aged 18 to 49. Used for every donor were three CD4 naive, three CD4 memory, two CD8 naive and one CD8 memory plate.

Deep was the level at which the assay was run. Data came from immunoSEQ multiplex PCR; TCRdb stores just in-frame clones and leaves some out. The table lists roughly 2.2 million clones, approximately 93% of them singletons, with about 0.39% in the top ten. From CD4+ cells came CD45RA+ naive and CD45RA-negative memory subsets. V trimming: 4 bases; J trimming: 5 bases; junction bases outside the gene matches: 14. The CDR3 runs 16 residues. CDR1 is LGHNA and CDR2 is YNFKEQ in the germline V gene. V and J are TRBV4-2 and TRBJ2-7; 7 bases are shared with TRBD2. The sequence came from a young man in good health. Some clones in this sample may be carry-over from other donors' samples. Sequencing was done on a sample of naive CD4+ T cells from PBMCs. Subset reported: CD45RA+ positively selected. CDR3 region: CASSPQPGGLVDEQYF. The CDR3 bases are TGTGCCAGCAGCCCCCAACCGGGGGGACTCGTAGACGAGCAGTACTTC.